This record covers a single T cell receptor beta chain. This specimen belongs to a study of OX40 agonist ivuxolimab in advanced cancers. The overall study: Ivuxolimab is a fully human IgG2 antibody that activates OX40 (CD134). Ivuxolimab doses were 0.01, 0.1, 0.3, 1.5, 3 or 10 mg/kg every 2 weeks.

The protocol was immunoSEQ multiplex PCR, while the TCRdb copy is restricted to in-frame clones and leaves out a portion. The data contain about 94,000 clones, around 86% of them singletons. Enrollment shut out patients with autoimmune disease history or systemic immunosuppression. CDR1 and CDR2 (germline): MNHEY, SMNVEV (reference sequence). V lost 4 bases to trimming and J lost 6 bases; unmatched junction nucleotides: 10. The CDR3 is made up of 15 amino acids. The sample here was CD4+ or CD8+ T cells sorted from blood, taken in a trial of the OX40 agonist ivuxolimab. The source is an adult with an advanced solid tumor such as melanoma, head and neck, liver or kidney cancer. This chain links TRBV27 with TRBJ1-2, with 8 bases matching TRBD1. The CDR3 DNA reads TGTGCCAGCAGTTCCGGACAGGGAGTACTACATGGCTACACCTTC. It specifies CASSSGQGVLHGYTF.